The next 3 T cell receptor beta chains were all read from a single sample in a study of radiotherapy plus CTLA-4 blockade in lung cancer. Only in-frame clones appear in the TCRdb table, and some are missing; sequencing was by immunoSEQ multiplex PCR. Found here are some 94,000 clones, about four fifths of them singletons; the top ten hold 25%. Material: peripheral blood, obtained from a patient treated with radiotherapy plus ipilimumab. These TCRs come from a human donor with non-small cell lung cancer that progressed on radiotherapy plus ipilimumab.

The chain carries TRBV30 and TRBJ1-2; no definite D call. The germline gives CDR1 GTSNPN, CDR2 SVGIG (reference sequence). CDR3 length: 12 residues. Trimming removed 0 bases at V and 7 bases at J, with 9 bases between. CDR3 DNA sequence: TGTGCCTGGAGTGTAGCCGCCGTTGGCTACACCTTC. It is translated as CAWSVAAVGYTF.

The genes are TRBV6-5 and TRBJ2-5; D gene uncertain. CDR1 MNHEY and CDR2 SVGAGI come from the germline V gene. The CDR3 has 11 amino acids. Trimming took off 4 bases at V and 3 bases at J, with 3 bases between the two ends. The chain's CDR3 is CASSWEETQYF. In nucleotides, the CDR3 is TGTGCCAGCAGTTGGGAAGAGACCCAGTACTTC.

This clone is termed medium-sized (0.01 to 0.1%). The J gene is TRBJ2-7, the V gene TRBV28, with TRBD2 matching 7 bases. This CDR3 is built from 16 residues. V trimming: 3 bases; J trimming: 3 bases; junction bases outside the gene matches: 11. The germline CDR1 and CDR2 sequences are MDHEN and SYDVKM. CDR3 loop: CASSFGRAGSSYEQYF. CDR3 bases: TGTGCCAGCAGTTTTGGGCGAGCGGGAAGTAGCTACGAGCAGTACTTC.